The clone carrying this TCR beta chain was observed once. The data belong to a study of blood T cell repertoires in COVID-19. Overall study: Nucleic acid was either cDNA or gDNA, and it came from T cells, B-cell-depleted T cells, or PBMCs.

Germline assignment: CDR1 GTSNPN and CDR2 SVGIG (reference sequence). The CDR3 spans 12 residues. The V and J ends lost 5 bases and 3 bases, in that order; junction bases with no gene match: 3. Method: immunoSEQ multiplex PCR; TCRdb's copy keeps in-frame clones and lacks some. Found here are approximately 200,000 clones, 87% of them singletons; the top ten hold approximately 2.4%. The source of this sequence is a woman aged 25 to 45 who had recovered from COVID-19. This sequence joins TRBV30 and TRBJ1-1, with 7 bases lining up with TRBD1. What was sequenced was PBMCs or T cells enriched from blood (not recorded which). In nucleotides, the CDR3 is TGTGCCTGGGGGGACAGATACACTGAAGCTTTCTTT. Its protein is CAWGDRYTEAFF.